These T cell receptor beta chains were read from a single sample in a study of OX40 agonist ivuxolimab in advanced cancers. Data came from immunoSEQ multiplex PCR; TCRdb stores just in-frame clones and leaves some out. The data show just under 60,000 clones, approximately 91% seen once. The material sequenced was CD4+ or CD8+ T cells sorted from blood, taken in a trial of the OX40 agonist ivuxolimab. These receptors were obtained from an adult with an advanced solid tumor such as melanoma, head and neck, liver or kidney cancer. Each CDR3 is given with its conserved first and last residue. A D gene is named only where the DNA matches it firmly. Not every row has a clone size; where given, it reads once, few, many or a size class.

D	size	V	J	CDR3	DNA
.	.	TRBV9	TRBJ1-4	CASSVTGGVYEKLFF	TGTGCCAGCAGCGTAACCGGGGGAGTTTATGAAAAACTGTTTTTT
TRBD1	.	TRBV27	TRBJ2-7	CASSPGQHYEQYF	TGTGCCAGCAGCCCGGGACAGCACTACGAGCAGTACTTC
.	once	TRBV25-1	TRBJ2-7	CASSGGVHEQYF	TGTGCCAGCAGCGGAGGGGTCCACGAGCAGTACTTC
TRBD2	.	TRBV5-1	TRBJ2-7	CASSPGLAGGEQYF	TGCGCCAGCAGCCCCGGACTAGCGGGTGGGGAGCAGTACTTC
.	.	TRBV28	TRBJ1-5	CASKRGNQPQHF	TGTGCCAGCAAGAGGGGTAATCAGCCCCAGCATTTT
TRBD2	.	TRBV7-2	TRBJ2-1	CASSLVASGGEEQFF	TGTGCCAGCAGCTTAGTAGCTAGCGGGGGGGAGGAGCAGTTCTTC
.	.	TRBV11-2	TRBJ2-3	CASSLAEGLKSTDTQYF	TGTGCCAGCAGCTTAGCGGAGGGGCTAAAAAGCACAGATACGCAGTATTTT
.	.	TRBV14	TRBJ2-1	CASSQMGAYEQFF	TGTGCCAGCAGCCAAATGGGAGCGTATGAGCAGTTCTTC
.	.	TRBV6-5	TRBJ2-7	CASRWKYEQYF	TGTGCCAGCAGGTGGAAGTACGAGCAGTACTTC
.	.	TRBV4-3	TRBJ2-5	CASSHFGGTVRDGQETQYF	TGCGCCAGCAGCCATTTTGGGGGGACAGTAAGAGACGGCCAAGAGACCCAGTACTTC
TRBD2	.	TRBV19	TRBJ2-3	CASSIVAVSGRTDTQYF	TGTGCCAGTAGTATCGTGGCGGTTAGCGGGAGAACAGATACGCAGTATTTT
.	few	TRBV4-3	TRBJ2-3	CASSQEGGLFGDTQYF	TGCGCCAGCAGCCAAGAGGGGGGGCTATTTGGAGATACGCAGTATTTT
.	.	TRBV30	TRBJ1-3	CAWSRATGADTIYF	TGTGCCTGGAGTCGTGCGACTGGGGCGGACACCATATATTTT
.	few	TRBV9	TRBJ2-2	CASSLGGTGELFF	TGTGCCAGCAGCCTCGGAGGGACCGGGGAGCTGTTTTTT
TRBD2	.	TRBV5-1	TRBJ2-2	CASSPFSTSGYTGELFF	TGCGCCAGCAGCCCCTTTTCGACTAGCGGTTACACCGGGGAGCTGTTTTTT
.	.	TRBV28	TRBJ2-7	CASKSAGTYEQYF	TGTGCCAGCAAATCTGCAGGGACCTACGAGCAGTACTTC
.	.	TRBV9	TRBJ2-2	CASSVDGATTGELFF	TGTGCCAGCAGCGTAGATGGTGCTACTACCGGGGAGCTGTTTTTT
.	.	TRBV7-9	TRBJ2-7	CASSTRTAYEQYF	TGTGCCAGCAGCACCCGGACAGCCTACGAGCAGTACTTC
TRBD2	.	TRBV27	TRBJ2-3	CASGTGTSGSDTQYF	TGTGCCAGCGGAACCGGGACTAGCGGATCAGATACGCAGTATTTT
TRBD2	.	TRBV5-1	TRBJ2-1	CASSYGLAEIPSYNEQFF	TGCGCCAGCAGCTATGGCCTAGCGGAGATCCCCTCCTACAATGAGCAGTTCTTC
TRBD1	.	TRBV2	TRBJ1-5	CASRQGTDTNQPQHF	TGTGCCAGTAGACAGGGGACCGACACCAATCAGCCCCAGCATTTT
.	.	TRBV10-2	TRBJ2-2	CASNELSPNTGELFF	TGCGCCAGCAATGAATTAAGCCCGAACACCGGGGAGCTGTTTTTT
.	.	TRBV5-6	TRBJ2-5	CASSPWGSGQETQYF	TGTGCCAGCAGCCCTTGGGGCAGCGGACAAGAGACCCAGTACTTC
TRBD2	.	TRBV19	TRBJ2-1	CASSLAGKEQFF	TGTGCCAGTAGTCTAGCGGGAAAAGAGCAGTTCTTC
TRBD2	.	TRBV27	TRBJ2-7	CASSLSGLAAKYEQYF	TGTGCCAGCAGTTTATCTGGACTAGCTGCTAAGTACGAGCAGTACTTC
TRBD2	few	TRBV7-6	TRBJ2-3	CASSLGAGLKSTDTQYF	TGTGCCAGCAGCTTAGGGGCGGGACTAAAAAGCACAGATACGCAGTATTTT
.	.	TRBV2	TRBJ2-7	CATRTESYEQYF	TGTGCCACAAGGACAGAATCCTACGAGCAGTACTTC
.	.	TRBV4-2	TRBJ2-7	CASSHGSLYEQYF	TGTGCCAGCAGCCACGGGAGTCTCTACGAGCAGTACTTC